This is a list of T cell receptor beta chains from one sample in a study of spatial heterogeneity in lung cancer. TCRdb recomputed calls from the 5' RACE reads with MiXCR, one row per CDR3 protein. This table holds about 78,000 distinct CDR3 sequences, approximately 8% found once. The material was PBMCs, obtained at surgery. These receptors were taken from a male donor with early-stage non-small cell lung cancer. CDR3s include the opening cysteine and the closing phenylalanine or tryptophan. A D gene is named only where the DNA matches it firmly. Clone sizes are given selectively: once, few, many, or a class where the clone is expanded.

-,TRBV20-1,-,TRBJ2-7,CSASALRSLYEQYF,TGCAGTGCTAGTGCGCTTCGGAGTTTATACGAGCAGTACTTC
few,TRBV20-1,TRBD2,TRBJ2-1,CSAQLSGNYNEQFF,TGCAGTGCCCAACTTAGCGGGAACTACAATGAGCAGTTCTTC
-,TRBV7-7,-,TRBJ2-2,CASSLVQGGTGELFF,TGTGCTAGCAGCTTAGTTCAGGGGGGCACCGGGGAGCTGTTTTTT
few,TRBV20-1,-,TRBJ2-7,CSASSRGRGYEQYF,TGCAGTGCTAGTTCTCGTGGGCGCGGCTACGAGCAGTACTTC
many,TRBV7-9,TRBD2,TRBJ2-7,CASSLAAGGSYEQYF,TGTGCCAGCAGCTTAGCGGCGGGGGGCTCCTACGAGCAGTACTTC
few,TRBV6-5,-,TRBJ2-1,CASTSDPISPYNEQFF,TGTGCCAGCACTTCCGATCCCATAAGCCCCTACAATGAGCAGTTCTTC
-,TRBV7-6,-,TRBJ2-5,CASSLVGQGIAETQYF,TGTGCCAGCAGCTTAGTCGGACAAGGGATCGCGGAGACCCAGTACTTC
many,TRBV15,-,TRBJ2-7,CATSPIGGEQYF,TGTGCCACCAGCCCAATAGGCGGGGAGCAGTACTTC
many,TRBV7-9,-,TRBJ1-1,CASSPRGNTEAFF,TGTGCCAGCAGCCCCCGGGGGAACACTGAAGCTTTCTTT
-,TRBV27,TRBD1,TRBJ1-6,CASSLQGAGENSPLHF,TGTGCCAGCAGCTTACAGGGGGCCGGTGAGAATTCACCCCTCCACTTT
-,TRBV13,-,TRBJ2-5,CASSLGRDETQYF,TGTGCCAGCAGCTTAGGCCGGGATGAGACCCAGTACTTC
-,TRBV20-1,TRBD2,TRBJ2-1,CSALLAGGRNEQFF,TGCAGTGCCCTCCTAGCGGGAGGGCGCAATGAGCAGTTCTTC
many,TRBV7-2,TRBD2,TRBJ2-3,CASSLDRAGGADTQYF,TGTGCCAGCAGCTTAGATCGAGCGGGAGGTGCTGATACGCAGTATTTT
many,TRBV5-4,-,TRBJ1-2,CASSHSGQLAYGYTF,TGTGCCAGCAGCCACTCAGGACAACTAGCCTATGGCTACACCTTC
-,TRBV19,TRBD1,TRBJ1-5,CASSRLGQGAGSNQPQHF,TGTGCCAGTAGTAGATTGGGACAGGGGGCAGGCAGCAATCAGCCCCAGCATTTT
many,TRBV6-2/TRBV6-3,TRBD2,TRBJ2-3,CASSYSAGGTKDTQYF,TGTGCCAGCAGTTACTCCGCGGGAGGTACCAAAGATACGCAGTATTTT
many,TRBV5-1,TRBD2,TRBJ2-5,CASRLTSGQETQYF,TGCGCCAGCAGACTGACTAGCGGCCAAGAGACCCAGTACTTC
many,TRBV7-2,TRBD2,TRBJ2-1,CASSSRTSGSNEQFF,TGTGCCAGCAGCTCTAGGACTAGCGGGAGCAATGAGCAGTTCTTC
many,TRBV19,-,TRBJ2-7,CASSIDPGYEQYF,TGTGCCAGTAGTATAGACCCTGGCTACGAGCAGTACTTC
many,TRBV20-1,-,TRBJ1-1,CSAIEHEAFF,TGCAGTGCTATCGAACATGAAGCTTTCTTT
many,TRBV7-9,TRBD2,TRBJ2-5,CASSGGLAGDIETQYF,TGTGCCAGCAGCGGGGGACTAGCGGGAGATATAGAGACCCAGTACTTC
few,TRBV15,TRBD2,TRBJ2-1,CATSRGFLRAGGVYNEQFF,TGTGCCACCAGCAGAGGGTTCTTAAGAGCGGGAGGGGTCTACAATGAGCAGTTCTTC
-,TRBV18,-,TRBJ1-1,CASSPIQASNTEAFF,TGTGCCAGCTCACCGATTCAGGCGTCGAACACTGAAGCTTTCTTT
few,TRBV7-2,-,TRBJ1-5,CASSLDTGGNQPQHF,TGTGCCAGCAGCCTGGATACGGGGGGCAATCAGCCCCAGCATTTT
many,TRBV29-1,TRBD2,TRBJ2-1,CSVGLAGVNEQFF,TGCAGCGTTGGACTAGCGGGCGTCAATGAGCAGTTCTTC
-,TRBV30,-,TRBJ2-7,CAWRATDGEQYF,TGTGCCTGGAGAGCTACCGACGGGGAGCAGTACTTC
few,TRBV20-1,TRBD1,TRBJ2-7,CSAFGQGASYEQYF,TGCAGTGCCTTCGGACAGGGGGCTTCCTACGAGCAGTACTTC
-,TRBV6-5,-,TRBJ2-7,CASIGGYGEQYF,TGTGCCAGCATTGGGGGATATGGCGAGCAGTACTTC
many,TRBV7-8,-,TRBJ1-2,CASSLRGPLYGYTF,TGTGCCAGCAGCTTAAGAGGGCCCTTGTATGGCTACACCTTC
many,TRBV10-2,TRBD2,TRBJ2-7,CASRGLAGSSYEQYF,TGCGCCAGCAGGGGACTAGCGGGGAGCTCCTACGAGCAGTACTTC
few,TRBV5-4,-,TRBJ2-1,CASSPHPESGLTSEQFF,TGTGCCAGCAGCCCCCACCCCGAGTCCGGGCTTACAAGTGAGCAGTTCTTC
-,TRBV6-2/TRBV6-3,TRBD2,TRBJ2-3,CASRWRREGRSDTQYF,TGTGCCAGCAGGTGGAGGAGGGAGGGCCGGTCAGATACGCAGTATTTT
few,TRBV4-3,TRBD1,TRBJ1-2,CASSQDPQGIRVYGYTF,TGCGCCAGCAGCCAAGATCCACAGGGGATCCGGGTCTATGGCTACACCTTC
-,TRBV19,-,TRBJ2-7,CASSLDRSYEQYF,TGTGCCAGTAGCCTCGACCGCTCCTACGAGCAGTACTTC
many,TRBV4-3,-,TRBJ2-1,CASSQGPTIGNEQFF,TGCGCCAGCAGCCAAGGGCCGACTATCGGCAATGAGCAGTTCTTC
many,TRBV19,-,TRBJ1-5,CASTSFTDQPQHF,TGTGCCAGTACGTCTTTTACCGATCAGCCCCAGCATTTT
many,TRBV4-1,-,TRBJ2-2,CASSQVLTAYTGELFF,TGCGCCAGCAGCCAAGTGTTGACGGCCTACACCGGGGAGCTGTTTTTT
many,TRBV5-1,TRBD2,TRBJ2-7,CASSPGGGRQYEQYF,TGCGCCAGCAGTCCTGGGGGCGGGAGGCAGTACGAGCAGTACTTC
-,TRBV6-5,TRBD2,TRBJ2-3,CASSYSPLLAGFSDTQYF,TGTGCCAGCAGTTACAGCCCCCTTCTAGCGGGATTTTCTGATACGCAGTATTTT
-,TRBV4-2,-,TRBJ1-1,CASSVLQGGTEAFF,TGTGCCAGCAGCGTCCTCCAGGGCGGGACTGAAGCTTTCTTT
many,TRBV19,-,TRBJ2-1,CASSIDLRSNEQFF,TGTGCCAGTAGTATAGATTTGCGATCCAATGAGCAGTTCTTC
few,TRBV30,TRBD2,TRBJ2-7,CAWDGDGGSIHEQYF,TGTGCCTGGGATGGGGACGGCGGGAGTATACACGAGCAGTACTTC
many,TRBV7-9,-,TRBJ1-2,CASSSGVAGYGYTF,TGTGCCAGCAGCTCAGGGGTAGCGGGCTATGGCTACACCTTC
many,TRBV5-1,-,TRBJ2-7,CASSLLGLYEQYF,TGCGCCAGCAGCTTGTTAGGACTTTACGAGCAGTACTTC
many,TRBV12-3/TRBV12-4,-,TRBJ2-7,CASSANGNPGSYEQYF,TGTGCCAGCAGCGCAAATGGGAACCCAGGGTCCTACGAGCAGTACTTC
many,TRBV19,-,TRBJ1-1,CASSMSAGNTEAFF,TGTGCCAGTAGTATGTCGGCAGGGAACACTGAAGCTTTCTTT
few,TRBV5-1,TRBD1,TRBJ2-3,CASRPQGAHTDTQYF,TGCGCCAGCAGACCACAGGGGGCGCATACGGATACGCAGTATTTT
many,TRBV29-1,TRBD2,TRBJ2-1,CSVGGSVAGSSYNEQFF,TGCAGCGTTGGAGGGTCGGTAGCGGGGAGTAGCTACAATGAGCAGTTCTTC
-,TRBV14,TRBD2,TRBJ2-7,CASSHSLAASSYEQYF,TGTGCCAGCAGCCATTCCCTAGCGGCAAGCTCCTACGAGCAGTACTTC
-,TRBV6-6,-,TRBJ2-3,CASPNTDTQYF,TGTGCCAGCCCTAACACAGATACGCAGTATTTT
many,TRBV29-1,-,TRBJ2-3,CSVEFGGRVTDTQYF,TGCAGCGTTGAGTTTGGGGGTCGCGTCACAGATACGCAGTATTTT
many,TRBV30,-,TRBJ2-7,CAWRRRPYEQYF,TGTGCCTGGAGGAGGAGACCATACGAGCAGTACTTC
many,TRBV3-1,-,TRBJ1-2,CASSLIGQLNYGYTF,TGTGCCAGCAGCCTTATTGGACAGCTGAACTATGGCTACACCTTC
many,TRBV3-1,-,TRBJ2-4,CASSQAGIAKNIQYF,TGTGCCAGCAGCCAAGCGGGGATAGCCAAAAACATTCAGTACTTC
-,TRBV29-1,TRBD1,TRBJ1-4,CSVVGTGGRGEKLFF,TGCAGCGTTGTAGGGACAGGGGGCCGTGGTGAAAAACTGTTTTTT
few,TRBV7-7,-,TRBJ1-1,CASSLAQGTEAFF,TGTGCCAGCAGCTTAGCACAGGGCACTGAAGCTTTCTTT
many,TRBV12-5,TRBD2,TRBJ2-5,CASGLLPGLAGETQYF,TGTGCTAGTGGTTTGTTGCCGGGACTAGCGGGAGAGACCCAGTACTTC
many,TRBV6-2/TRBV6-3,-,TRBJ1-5,CASSYRGSQPQHF,TGTGCCAGCAGTTACCGGGGGAGCCAGCCCCAGCATTTT
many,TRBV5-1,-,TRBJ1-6,CASSLEGRASSPLHF,TGCGCCAGCAGCTTGGAAGGACGGGCGAGCTCACCCCTCCACTTT